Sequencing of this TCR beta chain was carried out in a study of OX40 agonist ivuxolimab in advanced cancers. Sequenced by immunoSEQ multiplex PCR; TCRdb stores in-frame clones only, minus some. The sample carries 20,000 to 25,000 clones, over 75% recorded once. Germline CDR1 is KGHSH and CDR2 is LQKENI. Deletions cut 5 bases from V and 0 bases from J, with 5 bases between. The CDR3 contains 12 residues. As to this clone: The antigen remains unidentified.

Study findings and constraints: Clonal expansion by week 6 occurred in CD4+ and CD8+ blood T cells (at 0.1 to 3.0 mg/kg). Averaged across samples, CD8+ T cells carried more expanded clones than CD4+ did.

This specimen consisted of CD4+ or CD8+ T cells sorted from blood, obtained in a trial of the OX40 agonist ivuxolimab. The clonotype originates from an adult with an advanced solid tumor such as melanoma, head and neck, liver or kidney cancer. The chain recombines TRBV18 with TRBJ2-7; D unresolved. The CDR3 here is CASSSSSYEQYF. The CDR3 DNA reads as TGTGCCAGCTCATCAAGCTCCTACGAGCAGTACTTC. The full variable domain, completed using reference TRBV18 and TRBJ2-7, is NAGVMQNPRHLVRRRGQEARLRCSPMKGHSHVYWYRQLPEEGLKFMVYLQKENIIDESGMPKERFSAEFPKEGPSILRIQQVVRGDSAAYFCASSSSSYEQYFGPGTRLTVT.